This entry lists 19 T cell receptor beta chains sequenced from one sample in a study of vaccination effects on CD4 cells after COVID-19. Sequenced by immunoSEQ multiplex PCR; TCRdb stores in-frame clones only, minus some. This table has tens of thousands of clones, 77% appearing once. Their specific antigens are unknown. The culture ran for 10 to 11 days, and then CD4+ T cells were isolated. This specimen was CD4+ T cells from PBMCs cultured without peptide, taken before COVID-19 vaccination. Receptor source: a human donor who received a COVID-19 vaccine.

This clone showed up just once. The CDR3 DNA reads TGCGCCAGCAGCCAAGATTGGGGGAGCTCTGGGGCCAACGTCCTGACTTTC. It encodes CASSQDWGSSGANVLTF. J is TRBJ2-6 and V is TRBV4-1, with D possibly being TRBD1 or TRBD2 (5 bases each). The germline V gene has CDR1 MGHRA and CDR2 YSYEKL. The length of the CDR3 is 17 residues. Trimming shortened V by 0 bases and J by 0 bases, and 9 bases separated the two germline ends.

The genes are TRBV5-1 and TRBJ1-2; D unresolved. Trimming pared 1 base from V and 3 bases from J, leaving 10 bases between. This CDR3 is 14 amino acids long. Germline lookup yields CDR1 SGHRS and CDR2 YFSETQ. The CDR3 sequence: CASSLLEGDYGYTF. The CDR3, as DNA: TGCGCCAGCAGCTTGCTGGAGGGAGACTATGGCTACACCTTC.

The chain recombines TRBV30 with TRBJ2-2; TRBD2 aligns across 7 bases. The ends lost 3 bases at V and 2 bases at J; junction bases unmatched: 3. This CDR3 has 14 residues. The germline V gene encodes CDR1 GTSNPN and CDR2 SVGIG (reference sequence). CDR3 sequence reads: CAWRGGGNTGELFF. In DNA, the CDR3 is TGTGCCTGGAGGGGCGGGGGAAACACCGGGGAGCTGTTTTTT. The full variable domain, with the rest looked up from reference TRBV30 and TRBJ2-2, is SQTIHQWPATLVQPVGSPLSLECTVEGTSNPNLYWYRQAAGRGLQLLFYSVGIGQISSEVPQNLSASRPQDRQFILSSKKLLLSDSGFYLCAWRGGGNTGELFFGEGSRLTVL.

This rearrangement joins TRBV5-1 to TRBJ1-1; 10 nucleotides line up with TRBD1. The length of the CDR3 is 15 residues. Germline CDR1 SGHRS, CDR2 YFSETQ. The junction had 7 bases not matched to a gene; V was cut back by 4 bases and J by 4 bases. The CDR3, as DNA: TGCGCCAGCAGCACGACAGGGGGCGCAGGCACTGAAGCTTTCTTT. Amino acid sequence: CASSTTGGAGTEAFF. Combining the CDR3 with reference TRBV5-1 and TRBJ1-1 gives the whole variable domain KAGVTQTPRYLIKTRGQQVTLSCSPISGHRSVSWYQQTPGQGLQFLFEYFSETQRNKGNFPGRFSGRQFSNSRSEMNVSTLELGDSALYLCASSTTGGAGTEAFFGQGTRLTVV.

This clone appeared a few times. The chain employs TRBV11-2 and TRBJ1-2, with D hard to call. The germline CDR1 and CDR2 sequences are SGHAT and FQNNGV. Trimming cost V 2 bases and J 0 bases, with 7 bases left between them. This CDR3 is 14 amino acids long. The CDR3: CASSLTRTNYGYTF. DNA of the CDR3: TGTGCCAGCAGCTTAACCCGGACTAACTATGGCTACACCTTC.

This clone showed up just once. J is TRBJ2-7 and V is TRBV7-2; 13 positions match TRBD2. CDR1 is SGHTA and CDR2 is FQGNSA in the germline V gene. This CDR3 spans 13 amino acids. V lost 5 bases, J lost 13 bases, and 8 bases stayed unmatched. CDR3: CASSPGLAGTLYV. The CDR3 nucleotides read TGTGCCAGCAGCCCGGGACTAGCGGGGACCCTATACGTC.

The chain has TRBV18 and TRBJ1-5, with a tentative D call TRBD1 (5 bases). V lost 4 bases and J lost 0, with 7 bases in between. This CDR3 has 14 amino acids. In germline, CDR1 is KGHSH, CDR2 LQKENI. The CDR3 nucleotides are TGTGCCAGCTCACGGGGGAATAGCAATCAGCCCCAGCATTTT. Amino acid sequence: CASSRGNSNQPQHF.

The V and J genes are TRBV30 and TRBJ1-2; the D gene is possibly TRBD1 (5 bases). The CDR3 extends over 14 amino acids. Trimming took off 1 base at V and 3 bases at J, with 12 bases between the two ends. CDR1 and CDR2 from the germline V gene are GTSNPN and SVGIG (reference sequence). The CDR3 bases are TGTGCCTGGAGTGGGACACTGGTGGACTATGGCTACACCTTC. This codes for CAWSGTLVDYGYTF.

This sequence joins TRBV19 and TRBJ2-3; D is perhaps TRBD1 (5 bases). Germline CDR1 and CDR2: LNHDA and SQIVND (reference sequence). V shed 2 bases and J shed 3 bases, with 6 bases lying between them. CDR3 length: 13 residues. Here the CDR3 reads CASSISGTDTQYF. CDR3 coding DNA: TGTGCCAGTAGTATATCAGGGACAGATACGCAGTATTTT. Supplemented by reference TRBV19 and TRBJ2-3, the full variable domain reads DGGITQSPKYLFRKEGQNVTLSCEQNLNHDAMYWYRQDPGQGLRLIYYSQIVNDFQKGDIAEGYSVSREKKESFPLTVTSAQKNPTAFYLCASSISGTDTQYFGPGTRLTVL.

In the case of this clone: This specimen includes other DNA sequences encoding the same CDR3. The chain recombines TRBV2 with TRBJ2-2; 11 bases fit TRBD1. This CDR3 spans 14 amino acids. The V gene end was trimmed by 6 bases and the J gene end by 6 bases; junction bases not matched to a gene: 3. Per the germline V gene, CDR1 is SNHLY and CDR2 is FYNNEI. CDR3 DNA sequence: TGTGCCAGCAGGGGGACAGGGGGGCCCGGGGAGCTGTTTTTT. Its protein is CASRGTGGPGELFF.

V usage is TRBV3-1 (or the pseudogene TRBV3-2) and J usage is TRBJ2-1, with D possibly being TRBD2 (6 bases). CDR1 and CDR2 (germline): LGHDT, YNNKEL (reference sequence). CDR3 length: 18 residues. Trimming shortened V by 6 bases and J by 3 bases, and 24 bases separated the two germline ends. The CDR3 region has the DNA TGTGCCAGCAGTTCCAACCCCATCAGGGCGGGATACTACAATGAGCAGTTCTTC. This encodes CASSSNPIRAGYYNEQFF.

This clone has more than one count but fewer than ten. The chain is built from TRBV19 and TRBJ2-1; maybe TRBD2 (5 bases). The V and J ends lost 4 bases and 7 bases respectively, with 11 bases between them. CDR3 length equals 13 residues. Germline lookup yields CDR1 LNHDA and CDR2 SQIVND (reference sequence). The CDR3 spells CASSTSSGNEQFF. The CDR3, as DNA: TGTGCCAGTAGTACTAGCTCGGGGAATGAGCAGTTCTTC. Drawing the rest from reference TRBV19 and TRBJ2-1, the complete variable domain is DGGITQSPKYLFRKEGQNVTLSCEQNLNHDAMYWYRQDPGQGLRLIYYSQIVNDFQKGDIAEGYSVSREKKESFPLTVTSAQKNPTAFYLCASSTSSGNEQFFGPGTRLTVL.

V is TRBV12-3 or TRBV12-4 and J is TRBJ2-2; the D is unclear. This CDR3 spans 11 amino acids. Trimming shortened V by 2 bases and J by 11 bases, and 6 bases separated the two germline ends. In DNA, the CDR3 is TGTGCCAGCAGTTTAATGACAGAGCTGTTTTTT. This encodes CASSLMTELFF.

The V and J genes are TRBV5-1 and TRBJ2-4, with 9 bases matching TRBD1. The length of the CDR3 is 14 residues. Unmatched junction bases numbered 8, after V lost 4 bases and J lost 9 bases. Germline CDR1 and CDR2: SGHRS and YFSETQ. The CDR3 region is CASSEGTGNGIQYF. The DNA of the CDR3 is TGCGCCAGCAGCGAAGGGACAGGGAATGGCATTCAGTACTTC.

This clone was seen more than once but under ten times. This chain joins TRBV2 and TRBJ1-1, with D tentatively TRBD1 (5 bases). This CDR3 region has 15 residues. V was clipped by 2 bases and J by 5 bases, with 15 bases between them. Per germline, CDR1 SNHLY and CDR2 FYNNEI. CDR3 sequence reads: CASSESVGGATEAFF. The CDR3 nucleotides read TGTGCCAGCAGTGAATCCGTTGGGGGAGCAACTGAAGCTTTCTTT.

This chain connects TRBV29-1 to TRBJ2-2; D is perhaps TRBD2 (5 bases). V lost 6 bases and J 4 bases, leaving 9 bases between the germline ends. The CDR3 spans 12 residues. Germline values: CDR1 SQVTM, CDR2 ANQGSEA. The CDR3 sequence: CSVLALTGELFF. The DNA for the CDR3 is TGCAGCGTCCTAGCCCTCACCGGGGAGCTGTTTTTT.

This clone occurred a few times. The genes are TRBV5-1 and TRBJ1-3; the D gene is possibly TRBD1 (6 bases). Germline loops: CDR1 SGHRS, CDR2 YFSETQ. The CDR3 covers 14 residues. V lost 0 bases and J lost 3, with 7 bases in between. Here the CDR3 DNA reads TGCGCCAGCAGCTTGGACAGGGTTGGAAACACCATATATTTT. It codes for CASSLDRVGNTIYF.

The chain's CDR3 is CASSLAAPSGGEDTQYF. The CDR3 region has the DNA TGTGCCAGCAGCTTAGCCGCCCCATCGGGGGGGGAAGATACGCAGTATTTT. The rearrangement uses TRBV7-3 and TRBJ2-3; 8 bases align to TRBD2. The germline gives CDR1 SGHTA, CDR2 FQGTGA. This CDR3 contains 17 residues. V dropped 2 bases and J dropped 5; count of bases not matched to a gene: 12. Full variable domain (missing parts from reference TRBV7-3 and TRBJ2-3): GAGVSQTPSNKVTEKGKYVELRCDPISGHTALYWYRQSLGQGPEFLIYFQGTGAADDSGLPNDRFFAVRPEGSVSTLKIQRTERGDSAVYLCASSLAAPSGGEDTQYFGPGTRLTVL.

In the case of this clone: Other DNA sequences within the sample encode an identical CDR3. V and J are TRBV5-1 and TRBJ2-5; perhaps D is TRBD1 or TRBD2 (5 bases each). Germline values: CDR1 SGHRS, CDR2 YFSETQ. Trimming took off 2 bases at V and 2 bases at J, with 7 bases between the two ends. CDR3 length: 13 amino acids. This CDR3 reads CASSFGGQETQYF. In nucleotides, the CDR3 is TGCGCCAGCAGCTTTGGGGGTCAAGAGACCCAGTACTTC.